This entry is about one T cell receptor (beta chain). The antigen remains unidentified. Assay execution took place at the deep level. Methods used by the authors: ImmunoSEQ junction-only sequences lacked quality scores, so their filtering differed. This table comes from immunoSEQ multiplex PCR, and its TCRdb copy is limited to in-frame clones, with some not included. The V and J calls and the clone size are those of that table, but D and trimming were determined from the DNA. The sample has 100,000 to 120,000 clones, about 67% seen once. The CDR3 runs to 12 residues. V lost 3 bases, J lost 5 bases, and 7 bases lay in between. Germline V gene data show CDR1 as MDHEN and CDR2 as SYDVKM. CD45RO+ cells and CCR7-negative CD45RA+ TemRA cells were combined as CD8 memory. This sample is part of a study of shared clonotypes between healthy human individuals. Overall study findings and caveats: Rarefaction analysis demonstrated incomplete sorted-subset sequencing notwithstanding large depth.

This chain joins TRBV28 and TRBJ2-5; D is unresolved. The sample was memory CD8+ T cells sorted from blood. Subset in this sample: CD45RO+ cells pooled with CCR7-negative TemRA cells. The receptor was derived from a woman in her twenties or thirties in good health. The CDR3 nucleotides read TGTGCCAGCAGTTTTATATCGGAGACCCAGTACTTC. Translating gives CASSFISETQYF.